This T cell receptor (beta chain) stems from a study of control samples from healthy donors and cancer patients (dated by TCRdb to 2018 to 2020). This clone is a singleton in its sample. No antigen is known for it. No much larger clone exists at a distance of one base, and base qualities are not known. The method was the immunoSEQ multiplex PCR assay. In its TCRdb copy, this immuneACCESS table keeps in-frame sequences only and misses some clones. Where compared with another copy, unresolved V genes explain less than half of these, and the others have no known cause. Within this sample are roughly 52,000 clones, with 95% to 97% of them counted one time only. The ten largest account for around 1.9% of the sample. V lost 4 bases and J lost 2 bases; the stretch between them is 12 bases long. The cysteine opens and the phenylalanine closes a CDR3 of 15 amino acids. The retained sequence is limited to the CDR3, 45 bases, with the frame set at the first base. CDR1 and CDR2 (MNHEY, SMNVEV) derive from the germline V gene (reference sequence).

The TCR comes from a woman in her 30s in good health. The V and J genes are TRBV27 and TRBJ1-3; a confident D gene designation cannot be given. Sequencing was carried out using blood. The nucleotide sequence reads TGTGCCAGCAGTTCGGACGGGATTCCTGGAAACACCATATATTTT. Its translation is CASSSDGIPGNTIYF.